The 6 T cell receptor beta chains reported below all come from one sample, sequenced in a study of regulatory T cells in long-lasting Graves disease. This sample's time point: persistent/refractory GD, antithyroid drugs over 5 years with positive TRAb. PBMC RNA was the source of the TCR library. Relying on iRepertoire HTBI primers and Arm-PCR of CDR3 regions, the team built TCR beta libraries. TCRdb processed the multiplex PCR reads anew with MiXCR; each CDR3 protein has one entry. The sample records around 460,000 distinct CDR3 sequences, 22% being singletons. The sample in question was peripheral blood mononuclear cells (PBMCs), obtained when the disease was refractory, from a patient treated with antithyroid drugs. Source of these receptors: a female donor with Graves disease.

This clonotype showed up just a few times. V is TRBV5-1 and J is TRBJ1-1, with 11 positions matching TRBD1. V lost 2 bases and J lost 3; bases outside the gene matches: 6. The CDR3 totals 16 residues. Germline-derived CDR1 and CDR2 are SGHRS and YFSETQ. CDR3 bases: TGCGCCAGCAGCTTTCCACGGGACAGGGGGTACACTGAAGCTTTCTTT. This gives the protein CASSFPRDRGYTEAFF.

The V gene is TRBV6-5, the J gene TRBJ1-6; perhaps TRBD1 as D (5 bases). The CDR3 sequence is 14 residues long. V was clipped by 2 bases and J by 3 bases, with 5 bases between them. The germline V gene encodes CDR1 MNHEY and CDR2 SVGAGI. CDR3 sequence: CASSYQGYNSPLHF. The CDR3 DNA follows: TGTGCCAGCAGTTACCAGGGCTATAATTCACCCCTCCACTTT.

This chain connects TRBV24-1 to TRBJ2-7; 10 nucleotides align to TRBD1. The CDR3 sequence is 18 residues long. With 8 bases clipped from V and 8 bases from J, the junction kept 23 bases outside the gene matches. Germline CDR1 is KGHDR and CDR2 is SFDVKD. In nucleotides, the CDR3 is TGTGCCACCATTTGTCTTCCCCCGTCGACAGGGGGCTACTCCCAGCAGTACTTC. This translates into CATICLPPSTGGYSQQYF.

To note about this clonotype: Its ends do not fully match the called genes, so a read error is possible. The chain has TRBV7-2 and TRBJ1-2; unclear D gene. The CDR3 totals 14 residues. From germline, CDR1 is SGHTA and CDR2 FQGNSA. The CDR3 region has the DNA TGTGCCGGCAGCTCCCCCCCCGTTAACTATGGCTACACCTTC. Its translation: CAGSSPPVNYGYTF.

Many counts were recorded for this clonotype. The chain uses TRBV28 and TRBJ2-7; D ambiguous. CDR1 is MDHEN and CDR2 is SYDVKM in the germline V gene. This CDR3 is 15 amino acids long. V lost 5 bases and J lost 1, with 15 bases in between. CDR3 in DNA: TGTGCCAGCAGTCTCTACTCGACCTCATCCTACGAGCAGTACTTC. Amino acids: CASSLYSTSSYEQYF. Full variable domain (remainder filled in from reference TRBV28 and TRBJ2-7): DVKVTQSSRYLVKRTGEKVFLECVQDMDHENMFWYRQDPGLGLRLIYFSYDVKMKEKGDIPEGYSVSREKKERFSLILESASTNQTSMYLCASSLYSTSSYEQYFGPGTRLTVT.

This clonotype was observed a few times. The rearrangement links TRBV10-3 to TRBJ1-2; D remains ambiguous. This CDR3 spans 12 amino acids. The V and J ends lost 7 bases and 2 bases respectively, with 8 bases between them. Per germline, CDR1 ENHRY and CDR2 SYGVKD. CDR3 sequence: CAINRQNYGYTF. The CDR3 bases are TGTGCCATCAATCGGCAGAACTATGGCTACACCTTC.